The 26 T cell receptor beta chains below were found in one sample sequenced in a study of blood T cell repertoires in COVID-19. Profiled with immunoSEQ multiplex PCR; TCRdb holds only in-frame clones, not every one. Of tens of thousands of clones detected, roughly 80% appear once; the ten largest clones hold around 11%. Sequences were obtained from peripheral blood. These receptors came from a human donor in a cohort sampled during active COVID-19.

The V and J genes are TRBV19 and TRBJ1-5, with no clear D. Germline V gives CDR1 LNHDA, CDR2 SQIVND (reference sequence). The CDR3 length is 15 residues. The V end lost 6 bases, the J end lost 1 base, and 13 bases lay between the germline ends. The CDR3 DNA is TGTGCCAGTAGGATCGTACACAGCAGCAATCAGCCCCAGCATTTT. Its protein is CASRIVHSSNQPQHF.

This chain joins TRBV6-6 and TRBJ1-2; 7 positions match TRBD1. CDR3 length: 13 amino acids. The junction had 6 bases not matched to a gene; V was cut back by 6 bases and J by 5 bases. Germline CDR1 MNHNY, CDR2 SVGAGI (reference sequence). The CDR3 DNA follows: TGTGCCAGCAGAACCGGGACAGCTTATGGCTACACCTTC. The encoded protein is CASRTGTAYGYTF.

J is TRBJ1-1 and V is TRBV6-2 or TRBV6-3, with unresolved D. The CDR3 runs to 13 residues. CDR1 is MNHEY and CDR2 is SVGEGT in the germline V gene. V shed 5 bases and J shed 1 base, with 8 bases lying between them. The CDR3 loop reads CASSPYRNTEAFF. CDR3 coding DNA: TGTGCCAGCAGTCCATACAGGAACACTGAAGCTTTCTTT.

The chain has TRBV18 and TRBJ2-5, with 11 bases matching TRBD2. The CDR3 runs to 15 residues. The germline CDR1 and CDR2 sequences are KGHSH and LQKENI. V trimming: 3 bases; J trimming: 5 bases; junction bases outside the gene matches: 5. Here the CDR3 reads CASSPTSGAVETQYF. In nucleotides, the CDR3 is TGTGCCAGCTCACCGACTAGCGGGGCAGTCGAGACCCAGTACTTC.

The DNA for the CDR3 is TGTGCCAGCAGTGAGAGATTAAATCAGCCCCAGCATTTT. Translation: CASSERLNQPQHF. J is TRBJ1-5 and V is TRBV25-1; D unresolved. This CDR3 comprises 13 residues. Trimming stripped 3 bases from V and 4 bases from J, with 7 bases between. Germline V CDR1 and CDR2: MGHDK, SYGVNS.

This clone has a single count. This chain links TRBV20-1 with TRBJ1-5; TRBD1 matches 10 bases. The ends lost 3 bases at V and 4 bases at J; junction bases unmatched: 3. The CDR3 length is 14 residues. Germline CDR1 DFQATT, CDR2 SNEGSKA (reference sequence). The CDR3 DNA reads TGCAGTGCTAGTGGGGACAGGGGTAATCAGCCCCAGCATTTT. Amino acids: CSASGDRGNQPQHF.

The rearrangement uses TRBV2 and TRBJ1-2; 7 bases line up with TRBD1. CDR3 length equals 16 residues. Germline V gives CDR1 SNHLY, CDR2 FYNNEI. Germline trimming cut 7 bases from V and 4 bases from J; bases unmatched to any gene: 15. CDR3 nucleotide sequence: TGTGCCAGCACCAAAGAAACAGGGGAGCTTGCCTATGGCTACACCTTC. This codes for CASTKETGELAYGYTF.

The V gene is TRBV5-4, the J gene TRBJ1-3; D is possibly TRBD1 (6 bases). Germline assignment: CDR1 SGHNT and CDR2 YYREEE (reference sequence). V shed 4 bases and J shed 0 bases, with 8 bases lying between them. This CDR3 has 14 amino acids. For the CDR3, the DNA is TGTGCCAGCAGCCAGGACAGCTCTGGAAACACCATATATTTT. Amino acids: CASSQDSSGNTIYF.

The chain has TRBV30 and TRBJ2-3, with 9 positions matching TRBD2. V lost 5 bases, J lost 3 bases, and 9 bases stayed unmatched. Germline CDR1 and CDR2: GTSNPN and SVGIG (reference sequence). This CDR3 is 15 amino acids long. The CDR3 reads CAWDRGAGGTDTQYF. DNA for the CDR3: TGTGCCTGGGACCGGGGAGCGGGGGGAACAGATACGCAGTATTTT.

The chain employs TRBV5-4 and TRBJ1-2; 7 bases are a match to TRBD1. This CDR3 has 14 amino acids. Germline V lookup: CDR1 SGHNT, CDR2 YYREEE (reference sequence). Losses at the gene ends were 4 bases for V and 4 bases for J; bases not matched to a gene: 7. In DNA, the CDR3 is TGTGCCAGCAGCCCGACAGGGAGCGGCTATGGCTACACCTTC. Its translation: CASSPTGSGYGYTF.

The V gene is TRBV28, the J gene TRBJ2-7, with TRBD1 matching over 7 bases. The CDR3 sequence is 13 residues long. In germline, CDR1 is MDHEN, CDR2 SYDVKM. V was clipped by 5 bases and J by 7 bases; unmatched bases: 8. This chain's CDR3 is CASSTTGLSEQYF. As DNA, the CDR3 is TGTGCCAGCAGTACGACAGGGTTAAGTGAGCAGTACTTC.

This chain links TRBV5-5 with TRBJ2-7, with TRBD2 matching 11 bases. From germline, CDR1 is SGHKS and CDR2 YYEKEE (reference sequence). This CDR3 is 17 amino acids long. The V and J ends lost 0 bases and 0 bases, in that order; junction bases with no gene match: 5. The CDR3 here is CASSLVSSGGSSYEQYF. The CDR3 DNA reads TGTGCCAGCAGCTTGGTTTCTAGCGGGGGGAGCTCCTACGAGCAGTACTTC.

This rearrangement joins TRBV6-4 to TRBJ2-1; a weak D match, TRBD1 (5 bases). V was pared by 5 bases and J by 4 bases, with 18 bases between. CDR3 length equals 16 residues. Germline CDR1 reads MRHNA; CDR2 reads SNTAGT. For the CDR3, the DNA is TGTGCCAGCAGTCGAGGACCAGGGTACGGATACAATGAGCAGTTCTTC. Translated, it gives CASSRGPGYGYNEQFF.

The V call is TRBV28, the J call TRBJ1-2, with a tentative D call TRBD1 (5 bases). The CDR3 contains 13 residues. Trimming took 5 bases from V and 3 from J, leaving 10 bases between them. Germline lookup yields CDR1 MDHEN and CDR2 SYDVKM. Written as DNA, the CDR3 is TGTGCCAGCAGTACAGGCTCCCACTATGGCTACACCTTC. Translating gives CASSTGSHYGYTF.

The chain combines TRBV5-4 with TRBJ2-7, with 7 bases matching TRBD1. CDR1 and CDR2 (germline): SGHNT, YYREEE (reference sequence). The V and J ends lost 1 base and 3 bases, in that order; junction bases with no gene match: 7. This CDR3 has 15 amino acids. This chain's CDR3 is CASSLKGAPLYEQYF. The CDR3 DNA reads TGTGCCAGCAGCTTGAAGGGGGCTCCGCTCTACGAGCAGTACTTC.

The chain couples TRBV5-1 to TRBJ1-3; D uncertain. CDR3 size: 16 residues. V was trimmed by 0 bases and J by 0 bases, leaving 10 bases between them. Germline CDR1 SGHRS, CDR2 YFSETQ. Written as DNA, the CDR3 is TGCGCCAGCAGCTTGGGGGAGGCGAGCTCTGGAAACACCATATATTTT. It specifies CASSLGEASSGNTIYF.

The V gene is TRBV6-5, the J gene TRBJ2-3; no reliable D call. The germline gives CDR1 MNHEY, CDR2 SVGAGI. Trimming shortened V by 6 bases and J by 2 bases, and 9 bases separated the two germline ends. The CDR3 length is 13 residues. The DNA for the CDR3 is TGTGCCAGCAGCCGCGCCCCCACAGATACGCAGTATTTT. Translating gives CASSRAPTDTQYF.

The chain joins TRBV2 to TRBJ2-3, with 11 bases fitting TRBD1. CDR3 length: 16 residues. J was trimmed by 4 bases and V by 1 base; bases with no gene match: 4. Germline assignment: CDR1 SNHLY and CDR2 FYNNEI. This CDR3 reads CASSEGRTGGADTQYF. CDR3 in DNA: TGTGCCAGCAGTGAAGGCCGGACAGGGGGCGCAGATACGCAGTATTTT.

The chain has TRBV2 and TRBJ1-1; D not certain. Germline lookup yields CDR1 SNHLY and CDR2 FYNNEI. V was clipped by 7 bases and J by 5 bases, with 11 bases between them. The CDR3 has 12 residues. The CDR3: CASTAAGTEAFF. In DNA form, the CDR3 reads TGTGCCAGCACTGCCGCCGGGACTGAAGCTTTCTTT.

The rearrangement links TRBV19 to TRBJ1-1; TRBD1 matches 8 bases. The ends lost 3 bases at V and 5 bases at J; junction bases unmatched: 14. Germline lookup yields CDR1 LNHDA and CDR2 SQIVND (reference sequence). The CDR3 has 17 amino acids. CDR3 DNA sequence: TGTGCCAGTAGTATCACGCCGGGACAGGCCTCAGGGACTGAAGCTTTCTTT. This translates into CASSITPGQASGTEAFF.

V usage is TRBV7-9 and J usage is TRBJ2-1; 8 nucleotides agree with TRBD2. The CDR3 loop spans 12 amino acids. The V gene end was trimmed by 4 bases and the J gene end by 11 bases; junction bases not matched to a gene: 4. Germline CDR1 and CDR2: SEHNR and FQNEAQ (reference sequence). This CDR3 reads CASSSGLAKQFF. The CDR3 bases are TGTGCCAGCAGCTCCGGACTAGCTAAGCAGTTCTTC.

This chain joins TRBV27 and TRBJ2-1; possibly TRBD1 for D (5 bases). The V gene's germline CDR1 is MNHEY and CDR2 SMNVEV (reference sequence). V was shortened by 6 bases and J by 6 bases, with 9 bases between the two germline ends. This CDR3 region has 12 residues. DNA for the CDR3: TGTGCCAGCAGCCCGACAGCCAATGAGCAGTTCTTC. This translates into CASSPTANEQFF.

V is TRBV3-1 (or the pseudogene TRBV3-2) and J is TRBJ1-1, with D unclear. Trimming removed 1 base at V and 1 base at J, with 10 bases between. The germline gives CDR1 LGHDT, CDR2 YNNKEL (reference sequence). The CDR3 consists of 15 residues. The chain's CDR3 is CASSQGGSGNTEAFF. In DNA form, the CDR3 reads TGTGCCAGCAGCCAAGGCGGGAGTGGGAACACTGAAGCTTTCTTT.

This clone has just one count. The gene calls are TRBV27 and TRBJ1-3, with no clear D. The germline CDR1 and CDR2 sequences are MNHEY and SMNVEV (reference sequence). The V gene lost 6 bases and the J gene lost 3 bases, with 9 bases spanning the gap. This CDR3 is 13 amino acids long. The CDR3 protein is CASRPAGGNTIYF. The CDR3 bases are TGTGCCAGCAGACCGGCGGGTGGAAACACCATATATTTT.

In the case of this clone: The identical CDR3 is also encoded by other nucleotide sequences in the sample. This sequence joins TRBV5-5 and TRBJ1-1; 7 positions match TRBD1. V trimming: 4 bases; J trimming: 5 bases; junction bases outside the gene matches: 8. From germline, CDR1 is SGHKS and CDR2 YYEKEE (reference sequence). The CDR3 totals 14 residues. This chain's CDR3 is CASSLRQGGTEAFF. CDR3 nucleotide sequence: TGTGCCAGCAGCCTGAGACAGGGTGGTACTGAAGCTTTCTTT.

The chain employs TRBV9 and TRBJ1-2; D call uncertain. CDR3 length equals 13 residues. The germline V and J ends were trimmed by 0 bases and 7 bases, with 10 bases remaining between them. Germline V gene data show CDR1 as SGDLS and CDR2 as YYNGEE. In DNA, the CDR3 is TGTGCCAGCAGCGTAGATGGCCGTTTTGGCTACACCTTC. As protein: CASSVDGRFGYTF.